The clone carrying this TCR beta chain was seen more than once but under ten times. The data belong to a study of OX40 agonist ivuxolimab in advanced cancers. Method: immunoSEQ multiplex PCR; TCRdb's copy keeps in-frame clones and lacks some. The sample has over 55,000 clones; approximately 89% are singletons. CDR3 length: 15 residues. Trimming removed 4 bases from V and 8 bases from J; junction bases left unmatched: 11. Germline CDR1 and CDR2: MGHRA and YSYEKL. The gene calls are TRBV4-1 and TRBJ2-1; 7 bases match TRBD2. The receptor was isolated from an adult with an advanced solid tumor such as melanoma, head and neck, liver or kidney cancer. The sample consisted of CD4+ or CD8+ T cells sorted from blood, taken in a trial of the OX40 agonist ivuxolimab. The CDR3: CASSRGSGWGYEQFF. The CDR3 DNA reads as TGCGCCAGCAGCCGCGGTAGCGGGTGGGGCTATGAGCAGTTCTTC.